The 14 T cell receptor beta chains below were found in one sample sequenced in a study of blood T cell repertoires in COVID-19 (dated by TCRdb to about 2020). Libraries were built with the immunoSEQ multiplex PCR assay. TCRdb's version of the immuneACCESS table is confined to in-frame rearrangements and falls short of the full clone set. An unresolved V gene accounts for under half of the shortfall where checked; the remainder is of unknown origin. This sample is represented by 100,000 to 150,000 clones; 92% of them were singletons. Together, the top ten hold around 2.2% of the sample. Input material: peripheral blood. The source of these receptors is a man in his forties or fifties with COVID-19, enrolled during active disease.

The chain has TRBV6-1 and TRBJ2-2, with TRBD2 matching 10 bases. Germline V gene lookup returns CDR1 MNHNS and CDR2 SASEGT. Trimming removed 4 bases from V and 5 bases from J; junction bases left unmatched: 7. The length of the CDR3 is 16 residues. The CDR3 bases are TGTGCCAGCAGTGCTCTAGCGGGAGAATGGACCGGGGAGCTGTTTTTT. It translates to CASSALAGEWTGELFF.

V is TRBV5-1 and J is TRBJ2-1, with TRBD2 matching over 13 bases. This CDR3 is built from 15 residues. Germline values: CDR1 SGHRS, CDR2 YFSETQ. V dropped 5 bases and J dropped 7; count of bases not matched to a gene: 6. In nucleotides, the CDR3 is TGCGCCAGCAGTTTCACACTAGCGGGAGGGAATGAGCAGTTCTTC. As protein: CASSFTLAGGNEQFF.

The chain uses TRBV19 and TRBJ1-1; D not certain. Germline values: CDR1 LNHDA, CDR2 SQIVND (reference sequence). This CDR3 has 14 residues. The V end lost 3 bases, the J end lost 1 base, and 9 bases lay between the germline ends. DNA of the CDR3: TGTGCCAGTAGTATGGTACACCCGAACACTGAAGCTTTCTTT. Encoded protein: CASSMVHPNTEAFF.

This clone was counted only a few times. V usage is TRBV29-1 and J usage is TRBJ2-1, with TRBD2 matching 8 bases. The CDR3 is 18 amino acids. The germline V gene encodes CDR1 SQVTM and CDR2 ANQGSEA. The V gene end was trimmed by 7 bases and the J gene end by 3 bases; junction bases not matched to a gene: 20. Here the CDR3 DNA reads TGCAGCGCTCGAGGGGATAGCGGGACCCCGCCTGTCTACAATGAGCAGTTCTTC. Its translation: CSARGDSGTPPVYNEQFF.

The chain carries TRBV11-2 and TRBJ2-3; TRBD1 matches 7 bases. The CDR3 extends over 16 amino acids. J lost 5 bases, V lost 1 base, and 9 bases had no gene match. Germline V gene lookup returns CDR1 SGHAT and CDR2 FQNNGV. This chain's CDR3 is CASSLVVQGVGDTQYF. DNA of the CDR3: TGTGCCAGCAGCTTAGTTGTTCAGGGGGTAGGAGATACGCAGTATTTT.

This sequence joins TRBV5-4 and TRBJ1-4; TRBD1 might be the D (6 bases). The germline V and J ends were trimmed by 0 bases and 8 bases, with 11 bases remaining between them. This CDR3 is built from 14 residues. The germline V gene has CDR1 SGHNT and CDR2 YYREEE (reference sequence). Here the CDR3 DNA reads TGTGCCAGCAGCTTGGACAGGGAGTTCGAAAAACTGTTTTTT. Its translation is CASSLDREFEKLFF.

This rearrangement joins TRBV15 to TRBJ2-5; D may be TRBD2 (6 bases). Germline lookup yields CDR1 LNHNV and CDR2 YYDKDF (reference sequence). Trimming shortened V by 0 bases and J by 4 bases, and 9 bases separated the two germline ends. There are 14 residues in the CDR3. CDR3 nucleotide sequence: TGTGCCACCAGCAGAGATGAGGGACTAGAGACCCAGTACTTC. Translated, it gives CATSRDEGLETQYF.

V and J are TRBV3-1 (or the pseudogene TRBV3-2) and TRBJ2-1; a weak D match, TRBD2 (5 bases). Per germline, CDR1 LGHDT and CDR2 YNNKEL (reference sequence). The length of the CDR3 is 12 residues. The germline V and J ends were trimmed by 5 bases and 9 bases, with 11 bases remaining between them. CDR3 region: CASSYNSAEQFF. Here the CDR3 DNA reads TGTGCCAGCAGCTATAATAGCGCTGAGCAGTTCTTC.

This CDR3 is CASSVGRNNSPLHF. Here the CDR3 DNA reads TGTGCCAGCAGTGTGGGCAGGAATAATTCACCCCTCCACTTT. The rearrangement joins TRBV2 to TRBJ1-6; D remains unclear. CDR3 length: 14 amino acids. V was pared by 4 bases and J by 5 bases, with 9 bases between. Germline values: CDR1 SNHLY, CDR2 FYNNEI.

The chain uses TRBV9 and TRBJ2-2; TRBD2 aligns across 11 bases. The CDR3 has 16 residues. From germline, CDR1 is SGDLS and CDR2 YYNGEE. Trimming cost V 2 bases and J 4 bases; bases outside gene matches: 4. The CDR3 DNA is TGTGCCAGCAGCGTTAGCGGGAGGGGAGTCACCGGGGAGCTGTTTTTT. Translation: CASSVSGRGVTGELFF. The complete variable domain, with remaining parts taken from reference TRBV9 and TRBJ2-2, reads DSGVTQTPKHLITATGQRVTLRCSPRSGDLSVYWYQQSLDQGLQFLIQYYNGEERAKGNILERFSAQQFPDLHSELNLSSLELGDSALYFCASSVSGRGVTGELFFGEGSRLTVL.

V and J are TRBV4-1 and TRBJ2-7; tentatively, D is TRBD2 (5 bases). Germline CDR1 and CDR2: MGHRA and YSYEKL. V lost 2 bases and J lost 3, with 17 bases in between. The CDR3 sequence is 16 residues long. DNA for the CDR3: TGCGCCAGCAGCCAATCTCGCGGGCTAGCAGACTACGAGCAGTACTTC. It specifies CASSQSRGLADYEQYF.

CDR3 DNA: TGTGCCAGCAGTCGTTCTGGCCAGCCCCAGCATTTT. Protein sequence: CASSRSGQPQHF. This chain joins TRBV3-1 (or the pseudogene TRBV3-2) and TRBJ1-5; D gene unclear. CDR3 size: 12 residues. CDR1 and CDR2 from the germline V gene are LGHDT and YNNKEL (reference sequence). V gave up 6 bases and J gave up 7 bases, with 10 bases separating them.

V and J are TRBV6-5 and TRBJ1-3; TRBD1 aligns across 9 bases. The germline CDR1 and CDR2 sequences are MNHEY and SVGAGI. The CDR3 runs to 14 residues. V lost 6 bases and J lost 1; bases outside the gene matches: 1. Here the CDR3 DNA reads TGTGCCAGCAGACAGGGGGCGTCTGGAAACACCATATATTTT. Protein sequence: CASRQGASGNTIYF.

The rearrangement joins TRBV18 to TRBJ2-2; the D is unclear. Germline loops: CDR1 KGHSH, CDR2 LQKENI. The V and J ends lost 3 bases and 2 bases respectively, with 7 bases between them. The CDR3 totals 14 residues. This chain's CDR3 is CASSPPGNTGELFF. CDR3 bases: TGTGCCAGCTCACCGCCGGGTAACACCGGGGAGCTGTTTTTT.